The present TCR beta chain was sequenced within a study of blood T cells in healthy people across ages. The germline CDR1 and CDR2 sequences are ENHRY and SYGVKD. Trimming left V 2 bases short and J 7 bases short, with 18 bases between. The CDR3 has 15 amino acids. This clonotype appeared many times. Alongside a J-beta primer mix, a sample-barcoded 5' primer served in a second PCR lasting roughly 7 to 11 cycles. TCRdb reprocessed the 5' RACE reads with MiXCR, giving one entry per CDR3 protein. The table records about 1.6 million distinct CDR3 sequences, around 35% of them present only once. V gene TRBV10-3 combines with J gene TRBJ2-7; tentatively, D is TRBD1 (6 bases). Sequenced material: blood. The clonotype originates from a woman aged 25 to 39 in good health. The CDR3 DNA reads as TGTGCCATCAGTGAGGCTATGGGGGCAGGTGGGGAGCAGTACTTC. As protein: CAISEAMGAGGEQYF.